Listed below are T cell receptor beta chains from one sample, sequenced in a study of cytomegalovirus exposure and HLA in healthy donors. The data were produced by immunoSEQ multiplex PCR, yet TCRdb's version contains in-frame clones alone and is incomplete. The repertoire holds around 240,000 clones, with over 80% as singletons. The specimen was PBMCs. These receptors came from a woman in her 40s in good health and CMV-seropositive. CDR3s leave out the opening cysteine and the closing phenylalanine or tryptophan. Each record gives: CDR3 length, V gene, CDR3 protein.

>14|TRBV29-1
SVVERLAGRADTQY
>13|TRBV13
ASSLGRDYNNEQF
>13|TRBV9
ASSVARTGNTEAF
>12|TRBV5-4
ASSLGGGQETQY
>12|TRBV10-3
AIGQTSGGNEQF
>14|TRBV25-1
ANSGGGLADSYEQY
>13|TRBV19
ASSRGLASTDTQY
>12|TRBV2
ASGGMYVNTEAF
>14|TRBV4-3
ASSQADTGYRTEAF
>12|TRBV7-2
ASSLERGRSGYT
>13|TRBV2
ASSDGGGQPYEQY
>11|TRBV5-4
ASSFGGNTEAF
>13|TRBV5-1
ASSWRAGEEDTQY
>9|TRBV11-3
ASSSLYEQY